The source of this T cell receptor (beta chain) is a study of beta chain features in type 1 diabetes. Expressed TCRB transcripts were sequenced after all isolated RNA was converted to cDNA. Some clones are missing from TCRdb's copy, which holds only in-frame ones; the method was immunoSEQ multiplex PCR. The repertoire consists of fewer than 500,000 clones, with approximately 15% occurring once and the leading ten covering roughly 0.038%. The V end lost 2 bases, the J end lost 6 bases, and 5 bases lay between the germline ends. Germline-derived CDR1 and CDR2 are MGHDK and SYGVNS. The CDR3 covers 13 residues. This clone appeared a few times.

This chain joins TRBV25-1 and TRBJ1-6; D gene ambiguous. Sequenced material: naive CD4+ T cells from blood. The clonotype originates from a man aged 30 to 45 in good health. DNA for the CDR3: TGTGCCAGCAGTGAAGGGTCTAATTCACCCCTCCACTTT. Protein product: CASSEGSNSPLHF.